This T cell receptor (beta chain) appears in the sequencing data of a study of cytomegalovirus exposure and HLA in healthy donors. PCR employed 60 Vbeta and 13 Jbeta primers. The method was immunoSEQ multiplex PCR; TCRdb's version includes in-frame clones alone and lacks a portion of them. The sample records 140,000 to 150,000 clones, roughly 77% being singletons. Study results and limitations: Among the sequence variants, a highly shared cluster was likely an artifact of sequencing. A later analysis associated around 17,000 TCR beta sequences with HLA alleles at a 0.05 false discovery rate. Whilst most TCR sequences proved rare, a subset of public TCRs occurred across many donors.

Points on this clone: Its antigen is currently unknown.

The sequenced sample consisted of PBMCs. This sequence originates from a male donor in good health and CMV-seronegative.

DNA of the CDR3: TGTGCCAGCAGCTTAGAGGTTCACAATGAGCAGTTCTTC. It encodes CASSLEVHNEQFF. The V call is TRBV7-3, the J call TRBJ2-1; D remains ambiguous. The CDR3 is 13 residues long. The germline V and J ends were trimmed by 2 bases and 5 bases, with 7 bases remaining between them. CDR1 and CDR2 (germline): SGHTA, FQGTGA. Full variable domain (rest looked up from reference TRBV7-3 and TRBJ2-1): GAGVSQTPSNKVTEKGKYVELRCDPISGHTALYWYRQSLGQGPEFLIYFQGTGAADDSGLPNDRFFAVRPEGSVSTLKIQRTERGDSAVYLCASSLEVHNEQFFGPGTRLTVL.